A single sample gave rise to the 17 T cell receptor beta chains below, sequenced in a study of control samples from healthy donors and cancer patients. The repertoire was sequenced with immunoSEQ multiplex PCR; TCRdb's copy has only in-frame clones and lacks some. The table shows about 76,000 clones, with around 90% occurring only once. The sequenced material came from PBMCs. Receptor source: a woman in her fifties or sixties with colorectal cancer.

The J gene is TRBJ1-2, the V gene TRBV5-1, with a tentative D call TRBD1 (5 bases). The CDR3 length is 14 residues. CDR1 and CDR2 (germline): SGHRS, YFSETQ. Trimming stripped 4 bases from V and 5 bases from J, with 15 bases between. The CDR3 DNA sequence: TGCGCCAGCAGCCCCGGCGGACCAGGGTATGGCTACACCTTC. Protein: CASSPGGPGYGYTF.

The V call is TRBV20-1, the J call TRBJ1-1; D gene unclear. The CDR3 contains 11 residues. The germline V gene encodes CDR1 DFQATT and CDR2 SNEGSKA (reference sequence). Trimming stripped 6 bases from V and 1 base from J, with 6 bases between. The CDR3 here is CSAWRNTEAFF. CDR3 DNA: TGCAGTGCGTGGAGGAACACTGAAGCTTTCTTT.

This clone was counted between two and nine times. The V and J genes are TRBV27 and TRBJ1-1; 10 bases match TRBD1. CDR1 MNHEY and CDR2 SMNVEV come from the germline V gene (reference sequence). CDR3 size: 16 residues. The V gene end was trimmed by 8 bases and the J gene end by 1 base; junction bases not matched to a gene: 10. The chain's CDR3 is CASHRGQGIRNTEAFF. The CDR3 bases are TGTGCCAGCCATAGGGGACAGGGGATCAGGAACACTGAAGCTTTCTTT.

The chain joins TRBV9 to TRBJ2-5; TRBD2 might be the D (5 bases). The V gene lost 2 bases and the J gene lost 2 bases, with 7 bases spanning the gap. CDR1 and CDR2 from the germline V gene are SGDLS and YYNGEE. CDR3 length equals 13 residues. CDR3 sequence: CASSVRTQETQYF. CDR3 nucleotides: TGTGCCAGCAGCGTCCGGACTCAAGAGACCCAGTACTTC.

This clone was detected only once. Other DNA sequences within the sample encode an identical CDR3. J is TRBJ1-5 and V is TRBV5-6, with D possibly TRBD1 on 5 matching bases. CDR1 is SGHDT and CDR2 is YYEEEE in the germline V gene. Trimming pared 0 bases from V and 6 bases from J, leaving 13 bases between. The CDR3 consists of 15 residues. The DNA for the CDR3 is TGTGCCAGCAGCTTGGGGGCAGGGTACGGTCAGCCCCAGCATTTT. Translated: CASSLGAGYGQPQHF.

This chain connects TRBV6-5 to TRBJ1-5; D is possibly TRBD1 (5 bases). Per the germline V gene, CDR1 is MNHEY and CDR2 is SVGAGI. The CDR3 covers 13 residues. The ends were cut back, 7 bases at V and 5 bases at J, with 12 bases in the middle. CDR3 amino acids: CASMGTPDQPQHF. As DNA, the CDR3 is TGTGCCAGCATGGGGACTCCTGATCAGCCCCAGCATTTT.

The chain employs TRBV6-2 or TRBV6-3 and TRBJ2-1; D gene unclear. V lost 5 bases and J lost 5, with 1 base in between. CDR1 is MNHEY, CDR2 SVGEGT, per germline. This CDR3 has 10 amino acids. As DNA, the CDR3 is TGTGCCAGCAGTGACAATGAGCAGTTCTTC. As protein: CASSDNEQFF.

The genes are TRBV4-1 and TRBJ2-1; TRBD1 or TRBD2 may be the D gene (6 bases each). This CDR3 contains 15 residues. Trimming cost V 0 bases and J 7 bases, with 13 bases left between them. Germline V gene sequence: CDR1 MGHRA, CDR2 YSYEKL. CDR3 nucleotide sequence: TGCGCCAGCAGCCAAGATAGAACAGGGAGGAATGAGCAGTTCTTC. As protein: CASSQDRTGRNEQFF.

CDR3 sequence (DNA): TGTGCCAGCAGCCGCGCAGGGGGGGGCAATCAGCCCCAGCATTTT. This gives the protein CASSRAGGGNQPQHF. The rearrangement links TRBV5-5 to TRBJ1-5, with 7 positions matching TRBD1. CDR1 and CDR2 (germline): SGHKS, YYEKEE (reference sequence). The ends lost 4 bases at V and 2 bases at J; junction bases unmatched: 6. The CDR3 is 15 residues long.

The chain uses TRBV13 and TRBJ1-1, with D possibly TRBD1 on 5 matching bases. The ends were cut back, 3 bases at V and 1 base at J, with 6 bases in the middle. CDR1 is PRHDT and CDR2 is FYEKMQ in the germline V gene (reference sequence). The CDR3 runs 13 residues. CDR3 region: CASSFGANTEAFF. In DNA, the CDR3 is TGTGCCAGCAGCTTTGGGGCGAACACTGAAGCTTTCTTT. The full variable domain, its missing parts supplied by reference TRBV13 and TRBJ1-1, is AAGVIQSPRHLIKEKRETATLKCYPIPRHDTVYWYQQGPGQDPQFLISFYEKMQSDKGSIPDRFSAQQFSDYHSELNMSSLELGDSALYFCASSFGANTEAFFGQGTRLTVV.

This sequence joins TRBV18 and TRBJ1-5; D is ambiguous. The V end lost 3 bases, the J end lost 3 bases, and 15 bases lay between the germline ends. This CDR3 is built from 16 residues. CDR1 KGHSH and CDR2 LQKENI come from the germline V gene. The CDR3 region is CASSPSQMANNQPQHF. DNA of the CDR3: TGTGCCAGCTCACCGTCCCAGATGGCGAACAATCAGCCCCAGCATTTT. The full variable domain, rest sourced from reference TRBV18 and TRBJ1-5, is NAGVMQNPRHLVRRRGQEARLRCSPMKGHSHVYWYRQLPEEGLKFMVYLQKENIIDESGMPKERFSAEFPKEGPSILRIQQVVRGDSAAYFCASSPSQMANNQPQHFGDGTRLSIL.

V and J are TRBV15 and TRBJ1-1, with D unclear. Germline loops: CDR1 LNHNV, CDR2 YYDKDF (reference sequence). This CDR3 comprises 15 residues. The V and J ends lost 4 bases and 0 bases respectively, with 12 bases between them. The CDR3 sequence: CATSTGVVMNTEAFF. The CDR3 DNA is TGTGCCACCAGCACCGGGGTGGTCATGAACACTGAAGCTTTCTTT. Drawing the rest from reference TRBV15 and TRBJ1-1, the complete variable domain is DAMVIQNPRYQVTQFGKPVTLSCSQTLNHNVMYWYQQKSSQAPKLLFHYYDKDFNNEADTPDNFQSRRPNTSFCFLDIRSPGLGDTAMYLCATSTGVVMNTEAFFGQGTRLTVV.

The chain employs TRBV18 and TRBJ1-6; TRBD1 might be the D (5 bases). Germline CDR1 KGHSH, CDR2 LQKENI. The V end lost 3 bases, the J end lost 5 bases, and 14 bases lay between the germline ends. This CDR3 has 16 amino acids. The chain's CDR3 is CASSPRDVKDNSPLHF. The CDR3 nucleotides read TGTGCCAGCTCACCGAGGGACGTGAAAGATAATTCACCCCTCCACTTT.

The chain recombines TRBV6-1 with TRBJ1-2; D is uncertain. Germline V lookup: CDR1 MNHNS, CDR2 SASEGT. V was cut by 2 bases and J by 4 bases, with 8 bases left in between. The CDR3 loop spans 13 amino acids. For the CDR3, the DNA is TGTGCCAGCAGTGAATACAGCTCCTATGGCTACACCTTC. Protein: CASSEYSSYGYTF.

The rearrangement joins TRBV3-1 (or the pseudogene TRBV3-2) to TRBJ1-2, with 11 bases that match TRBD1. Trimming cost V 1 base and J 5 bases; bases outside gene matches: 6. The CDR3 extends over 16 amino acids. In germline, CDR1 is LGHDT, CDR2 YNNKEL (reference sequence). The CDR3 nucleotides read TGTGCCAGCAGCCAAGGGACAGGGGGCGAGTGGTATGGCTACACCTTC. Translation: CASSQGTGGEWYGYTF.

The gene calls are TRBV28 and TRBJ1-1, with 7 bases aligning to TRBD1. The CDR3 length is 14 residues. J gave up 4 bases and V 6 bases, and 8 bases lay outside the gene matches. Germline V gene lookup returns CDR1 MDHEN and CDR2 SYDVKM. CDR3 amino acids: CASRTGTDATEAFF. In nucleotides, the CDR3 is TGTGCCAGCAGAACCGGGACAGATGCCACTGAAGCTTTCTTT.

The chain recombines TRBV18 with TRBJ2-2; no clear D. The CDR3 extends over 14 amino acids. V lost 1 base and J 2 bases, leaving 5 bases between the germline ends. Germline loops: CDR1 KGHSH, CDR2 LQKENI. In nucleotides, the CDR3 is TGTGCCAGCTCACCACAGGGTAACACCGGGGAGCTGTTTTTT. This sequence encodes CASSPQGNTGELFF.